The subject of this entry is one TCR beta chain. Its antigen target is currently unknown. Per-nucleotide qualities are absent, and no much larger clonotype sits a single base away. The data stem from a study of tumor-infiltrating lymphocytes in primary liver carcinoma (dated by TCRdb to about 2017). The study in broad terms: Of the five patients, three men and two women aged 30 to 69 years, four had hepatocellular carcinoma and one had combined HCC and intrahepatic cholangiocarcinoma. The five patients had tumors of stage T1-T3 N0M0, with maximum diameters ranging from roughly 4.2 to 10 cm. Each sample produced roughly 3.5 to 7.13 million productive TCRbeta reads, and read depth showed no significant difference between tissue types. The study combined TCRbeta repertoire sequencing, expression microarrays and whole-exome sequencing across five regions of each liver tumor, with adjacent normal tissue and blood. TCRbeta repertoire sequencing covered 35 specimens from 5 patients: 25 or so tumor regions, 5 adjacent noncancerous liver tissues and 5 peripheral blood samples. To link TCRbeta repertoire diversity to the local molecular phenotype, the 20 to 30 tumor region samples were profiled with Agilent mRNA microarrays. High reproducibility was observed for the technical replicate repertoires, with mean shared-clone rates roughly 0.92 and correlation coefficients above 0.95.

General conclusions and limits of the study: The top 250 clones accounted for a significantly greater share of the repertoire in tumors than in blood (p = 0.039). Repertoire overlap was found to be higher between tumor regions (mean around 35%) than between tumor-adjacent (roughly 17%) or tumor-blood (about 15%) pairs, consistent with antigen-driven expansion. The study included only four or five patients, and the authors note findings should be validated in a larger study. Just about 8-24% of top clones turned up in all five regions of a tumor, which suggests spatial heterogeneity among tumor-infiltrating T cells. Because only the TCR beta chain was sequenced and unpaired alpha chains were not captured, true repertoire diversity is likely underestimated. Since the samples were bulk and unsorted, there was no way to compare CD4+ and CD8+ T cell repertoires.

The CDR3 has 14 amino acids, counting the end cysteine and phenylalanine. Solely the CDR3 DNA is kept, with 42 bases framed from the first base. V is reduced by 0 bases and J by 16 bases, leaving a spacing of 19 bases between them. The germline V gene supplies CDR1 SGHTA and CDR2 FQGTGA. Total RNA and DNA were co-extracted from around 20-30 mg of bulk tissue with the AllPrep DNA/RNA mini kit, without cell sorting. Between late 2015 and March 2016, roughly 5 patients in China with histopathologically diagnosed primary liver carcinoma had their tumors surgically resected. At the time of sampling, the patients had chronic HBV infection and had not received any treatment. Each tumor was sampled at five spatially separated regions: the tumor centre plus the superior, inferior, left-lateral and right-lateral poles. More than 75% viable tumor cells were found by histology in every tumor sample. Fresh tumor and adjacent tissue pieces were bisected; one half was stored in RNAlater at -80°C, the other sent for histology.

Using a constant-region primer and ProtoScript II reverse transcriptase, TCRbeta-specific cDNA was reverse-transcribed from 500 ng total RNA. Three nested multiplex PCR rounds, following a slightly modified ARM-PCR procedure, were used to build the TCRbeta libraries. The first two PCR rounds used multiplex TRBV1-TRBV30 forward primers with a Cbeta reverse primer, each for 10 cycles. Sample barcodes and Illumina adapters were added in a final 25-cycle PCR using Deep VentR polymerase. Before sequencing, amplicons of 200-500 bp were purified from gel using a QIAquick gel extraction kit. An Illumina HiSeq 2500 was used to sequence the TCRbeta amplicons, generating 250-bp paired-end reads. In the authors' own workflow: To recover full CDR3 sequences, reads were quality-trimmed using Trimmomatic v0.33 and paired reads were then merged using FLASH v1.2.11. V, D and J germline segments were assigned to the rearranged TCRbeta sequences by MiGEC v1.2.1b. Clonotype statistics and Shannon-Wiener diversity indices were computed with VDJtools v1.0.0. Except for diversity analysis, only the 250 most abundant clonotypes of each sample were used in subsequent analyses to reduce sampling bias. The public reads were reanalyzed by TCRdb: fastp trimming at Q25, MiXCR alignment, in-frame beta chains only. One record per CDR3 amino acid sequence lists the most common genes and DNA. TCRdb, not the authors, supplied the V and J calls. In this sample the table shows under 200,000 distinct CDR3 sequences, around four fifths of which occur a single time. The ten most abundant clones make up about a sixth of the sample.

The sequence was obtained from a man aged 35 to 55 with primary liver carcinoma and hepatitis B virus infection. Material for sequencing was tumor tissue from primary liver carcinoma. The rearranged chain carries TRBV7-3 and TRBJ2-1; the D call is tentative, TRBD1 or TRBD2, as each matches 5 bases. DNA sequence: TGTGCCAGCAGCTTAACCTTAGCGCGGTCGGGGCAATTCTTC. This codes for CASSLTLARSGQFF.